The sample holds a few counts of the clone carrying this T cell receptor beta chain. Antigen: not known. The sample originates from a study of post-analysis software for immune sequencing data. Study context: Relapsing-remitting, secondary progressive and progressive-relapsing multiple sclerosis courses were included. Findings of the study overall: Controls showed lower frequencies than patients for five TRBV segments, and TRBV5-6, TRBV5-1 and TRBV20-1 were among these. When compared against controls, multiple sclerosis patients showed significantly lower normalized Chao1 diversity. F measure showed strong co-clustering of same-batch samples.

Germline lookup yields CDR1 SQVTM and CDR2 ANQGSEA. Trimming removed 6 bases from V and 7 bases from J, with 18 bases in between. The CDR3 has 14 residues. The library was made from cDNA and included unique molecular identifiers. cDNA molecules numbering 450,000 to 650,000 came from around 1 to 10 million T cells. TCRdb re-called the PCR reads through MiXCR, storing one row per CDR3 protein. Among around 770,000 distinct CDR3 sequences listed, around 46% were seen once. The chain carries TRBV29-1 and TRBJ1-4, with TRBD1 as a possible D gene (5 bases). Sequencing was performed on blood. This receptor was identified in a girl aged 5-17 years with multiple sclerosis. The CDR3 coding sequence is TGCAGCGTCGGGACGGACCGAGAGGGTGAAAAACTGTTTTTT. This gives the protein CSVGTDREGEKLFF.